These T cell receptor beta chains were read from a single sample in a study of cytomegalovirus exposure and HLA in healthy donors. Clones were sequenced by immunoSEQ multiplex PCR, and TCRdb holds only the in-frame ones, with some missing. The sample includes a few hundred thousand clones, about nine tenths of them seen just once. Sequences were obtained from PBMCs. Every receptor here comes from a woman in her thirties in good health and CMV-seronegative. CDR3s include the opening cysteine and the closing phenylalanine or tryptophan. D genes are given only for firm matches. Not every row has a clone size; where given, it reads once, few, many or a size class.

>-|-|TRBV19|TRBJ2-7
TGTGCCAGTAGTCCCTCTAGCGACAGCTACGAGCAGTACTTC
CASSPSSDSYEQYF
>-|-|TRBV28|TRBJ1-1
TGTGCCACCACGTCGGGCTCTGAAGCTTTCTTT
CATTSGSEAFF
>TRBD1|once|TRBV6-5|TRBJ1-1
TGTGCCAGCAGTTCGGACAGGGGGCACAACACTGAAGCTTTCTTT
CASSSDRGHNTEAFF
>TRBD2|-|TRBV27|TRBJ2-7
TGTGCCAGCAGTGCCCCATCCGCTAGCGGGAAATACGAGCAGTACTTC
CASSAPSASGKYEQYF
>-|-|TRBV28|TRBJ2-7
TGTGCCAGCGCCCCCGACTCCTACGAGCAGTACTTC
CASAPDSYEQYF
>-|once|TRBV2|TRBJ2-4
TGTGCCAGCAGTGAGGAACTAGCCAAAAACATTCAGTACTTC
CASSEELAKNIQYF
>-|-|TRBV6-6|TRBJ1-1
TGTGCCAGCAGTCCGCCGAGGAACACTGAAGCTTTCTTT
CASSPPRNTEAFF
>-|-|TRBV7-6|TRBJ2-7
TGTGCCAGCAGCTTAGCGCTCGGGGGGCTGGGTTTGTACTTC
CASSLALGGLGLYF
>-|once|TRBV4-1|TRBJ1-5
TGCGCCAGCAGCCAAGCTGCAGGGGATAGCAATCAGCCCCAGCATTTT
CASSQAAGDSNQPQHF
>-|-|TRBV6-1|TRBJ2-3
TGTGCCAGCAGTGAAGGCAGGCAAGATACGCAGTATTTT
CASSEGRQDTQYF
>-|-|TRBV4-1|TRBJ1-1
TGCGCCAGCAGCCCCTCGCTTAACTACATGAACACTGAAGCTTTCTTT
CASSPSLNYMNTEAFF
>-|-|TRBV19|TRBJ2-3
TGTGCCAGTAGTAAGACTTCAGATACGCAGTATTTT
CASSKTSDTQYF
>-|few|TRBV11-2|TRBJ2-7
TGTGCCAGCAGCTTAGGACAGCCCTACGAGCAGTACTTC
CASSLGQPYEQYF
>TRBD2|-|TRBV29-1|TRBJ2-7
TGCAGCGTTGAGGGACTAGCGGGGAACTACGAGCAGTACTTC
CSVEGLAGNYEQYF
>-|-|TRBV27|TRBJ2-3
TGTGCCAGCAGTGAGGTTACTAGCACAGATACGCAGTATTTT
CASSEVTSTDTQYF
>TRBD1|once|TRBV6-1|TRBJ2-7
TGTGCCATGAAACAGGGGTACGAGCAGTACTTC
CAMKQGYEQYF
>-|once|TRBV5-8|TRBJ1-2
TGTGCCAGCAGCTCGGTGGGAGGAGGCTATGGCTACACCTTC
CASSSVGGGYGYTF
>TRBD1|-|TRBV18|TRBJ2-7
TGTGCCAGCTCACCACCGACAGGGGACGAGCAGTACTTC
CASSPPTGDEQYF
>-|once|TRBV27|TRBJ2-6
TGTGCCAGCAGTTTGTCAAGGGCTGGGGCCAACGTCCTGACTTTC
CASSLSRAGANVLTF
>-|-|TRBV5-1|TRBJ2-3
TGCGCCAGCAGCTTGGCGCGCACAGATACGCAGTATTTT
CASSLARTDTQYF
>-|-|TRBV15|TRBJ2-3
TGTGCCACCAGCAGAGATTTTTTCTCCGGGACCCCCACAGATACGCAGTATTTT
CATSRDFFSGTPTDTQYF
>TRBD1|-|TRBV28|TRBJ2-4
TGTGCCAGCAGTTTATCCGTTCCAGGGGGCAACATTCAGTACTTC
CASSLSVPGGNIQYF
>-|once|TRBV4-3|TRBJ2-7
TGCGCCAGCAGCCGGGGACCCGACTCAAACTACGAGCAGTACTTC
CASSRGPDSNYEQYF
>TRBD1|-|TRBV2|TRBJ1-2
TGTGCCAGCAGTCATCCGGGACAGGTCTATGGCTACACCTTC
CASSHPGQVYGYTF
>TRBD2|-|TRBV28|TRBJ2-7
TGTGCCAGCAGTACGGCCGTGGGGACTAGCGGGACCCACGAGCAGTACTTC
CASSTAVGTSGTHEQYF
>TRBD2|once|TRBV11-3|TRBJ2-7
TGTGCCAGCAGCTTAACTTCGGTAGCTAGCGGGTCCTACGAGCAGTACTTC
CASSLTSVASGSYEQYF
>-|-|TRBV6-1|TRBJ2-7
TGTGCCAGCAGTGAAACAGGGCCCTACTACGAGCAGTACTTC
CASSETGPYYEQYF
>-|once|TRBV27|TRBJ2-6
TGTGCCAGCAGTTTATCTGTCGGGGCTGGGGCCAACGTCCTGACTTTC
CASSLSVGAGANVLTF
>-|few|TRBV6-6|TRBJ1-1
TGTGCCAGCAGAACGGGACGGGGCATGAACACTGAAGCTTTCTTT
CASRTGRGMNTEAFF
>TRBD1|-|TRBV9|TRBJ2-1
TGTGCCAGCAGCACCAAGCCGGGACAGATTTACAATGAGCAGTTCTTC
CASSTKPGQIYNEQFF
>-|-|TRBV7-9|TRBJ1-3
TGTGCCAGCAGCCCCATCGTCGACACCATATATTTT
CASSPIVDTIYF
>-|-|TRBV28|TRBJ2-3
TGTGCCAGCAGTCCCACAGGGAGCACAGATACGCAGTATTTT
CASSPTGSTDTQYF
>-|-|TRBV6-6|TRBJ1-2
TGTGCCAGCAGTTACTCTGATGGCCGCTATGGCTACACCTTC
CASSYSDGRYGYTF
>TRBD1|-|TRBV5-5|TRBJ2-7
TGTGCCAGCAGCCCGTCCGGGACAGGGTCCTACGAGCAGTACTTC
CASSPSGTGSYEQYF
>-|-|TRBV9|TRBJ2-3
TGTGCCAGCAGCGTCCCCACAGATACGCAGTATTTT
CASSVPTDTQYF
>TRBD1|-|TRBV28|TRBJ2-7
TGTGCCAGCAGTTTAAGGGGGACAGTCTCCTACGAGCAGTACTTC
CASSLRGTVSYEQYF
>-|-|TRBV14|TRBJ2-2
TGTGCCAGCAGCACCTATAGAGGAGCCGCGAACACCGGGGAGCTGTTTTTT
CASSTYRGAANTGELFF
>TRBD2|few|TRBV6-6|TRBJ2-7
TGTGCCAGCAGTTATAGCGGGTCCTACGAGCAGTACTTC
CASSYSGSYEQYF
>-|once|TRBV9|TRBJ2-3
TGTGCCAGCAGCGTAGCGGGCACAGATACGCAGTATTTT
CASSVAGTDTQYF
>TRBD2|-|TRBV7-9|TRBJ2-1
TGTGCCAGCAGCTTAGTCTCAGCGGGAGAGACGCAGTTCTTC
CASSLVSAGETQFF
>-|once|TRBV18|TRBJ2-6
TGTGCCAGCTCACCACTATACAGGGACGGGGCCAACGTCCTGACTTTC
CASSPLYRDGANVLTF
>TRBD1|-|TRBV14|TRBJ2-4
TGTGCCAGCAGCCAACAGGGGGCAACTCAGTACTTC
CASSQQGATQYF
>-|once|TRBV7-3|TRBJ2-2
TGTGCCAGCAGCTTAATAGGAGGGGGTTCCGGGGAGCTGTTTTTT
CASSLIGGGSGELFF
>-|-|TRBV6-5|TRBJ2-7
TGTGCCAGCAGTTTCTCCGTAGGGGCCGAGCAGTACTTC
CASSFSVGAEQYF
>-|few|TRBV7-9|TRBJ2-5
TGTGCCAGCAGCTTTGTACCCCTCCGGGGCCAAGAGACCCAGTACTTC
CASSFVPLRGQETQYF
>TRBD2|-|TRBV5-1|TRBJ2-3
TGCGCCAGCAGCGACACTGGGACTAGCATTGGAGATACGCAGTATTTT
CASSDTGTSIGDTQYF
>-|few|TRBV30|TRBJ1-1
TGTGCCTGGATCCCCGCCATGAACACTGAAGCTTTCTTT
CAWIPAMNTEAFF
>-|-|TRBV4-3|TRBJ1-5
TGCGCCAGCAGCCAAGCATGGACAGTCGTAGATCAGCCCCAGCATTTT
CASSQAWTVVDQPQHF
>TRBD2|-|TRBV14|TRBJ2-5
TGTGCCAGCAGCACCTTGACTAGCTCGGAGACCCAGTACTTC
CASSTLTSSETQYF
>-|-|TRBV5-8|TRBJ1-2
TGTGCCAGCAGCCCACTCCGGGACGCCTGGAGCAACTATGGCTACACCTTC
CASSPLRDAWSNYGYTF
>-|-|TRBV6-5|TRBJ1-2
TGTGCCAGCAGTTACTCAGCGGGCTGGAGCTATGGCTACACCTTC
CASSYSAGWSYGYTF
>TRBD2|-|TRBV14|TRBJ2-1
TGTGCCAGCAGCCAAGAGGGCAGGCCTAAAGGACTAGCGGGAGGGTCCTACAATGAGCAGTTCTTC
CASSQEGRPKGLAGGSYNEQFF
>-|once|TRBV13|TRBJ2-5
TGTGCCAGCAGCTTGGTTCTGGAGACCCAGTACTTC
CASSLVLETQYF